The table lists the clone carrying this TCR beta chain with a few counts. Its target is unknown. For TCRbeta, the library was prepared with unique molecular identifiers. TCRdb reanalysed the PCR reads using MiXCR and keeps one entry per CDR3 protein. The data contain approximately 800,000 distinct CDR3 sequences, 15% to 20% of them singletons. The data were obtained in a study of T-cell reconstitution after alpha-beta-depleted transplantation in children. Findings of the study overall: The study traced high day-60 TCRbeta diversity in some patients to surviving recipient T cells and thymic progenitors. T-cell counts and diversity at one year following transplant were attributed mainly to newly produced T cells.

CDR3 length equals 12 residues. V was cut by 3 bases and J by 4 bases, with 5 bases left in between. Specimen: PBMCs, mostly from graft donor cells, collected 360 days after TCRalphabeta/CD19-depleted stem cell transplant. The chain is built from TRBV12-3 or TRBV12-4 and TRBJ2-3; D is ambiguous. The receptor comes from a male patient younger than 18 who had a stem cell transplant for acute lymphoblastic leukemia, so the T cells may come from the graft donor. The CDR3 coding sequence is TGTGCCAGCAGTTTTTGGCCAGATACGCAGTATTTT. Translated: CASSFWPDTQYF.